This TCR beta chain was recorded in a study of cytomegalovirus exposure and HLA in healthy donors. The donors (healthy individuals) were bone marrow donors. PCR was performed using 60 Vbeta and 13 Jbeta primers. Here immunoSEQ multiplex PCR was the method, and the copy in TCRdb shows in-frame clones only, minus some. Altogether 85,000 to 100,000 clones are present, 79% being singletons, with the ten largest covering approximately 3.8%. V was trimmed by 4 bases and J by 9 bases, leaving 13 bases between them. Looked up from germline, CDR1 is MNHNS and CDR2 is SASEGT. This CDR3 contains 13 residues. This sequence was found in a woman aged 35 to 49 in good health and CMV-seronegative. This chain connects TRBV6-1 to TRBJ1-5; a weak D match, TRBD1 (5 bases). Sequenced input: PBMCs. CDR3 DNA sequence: TGTGCCAGCAGTGGGGGCCAGTCCCGGCCCCAGCATTTT. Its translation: CASSGGQSRPQHF.